This record looks at one T cell receptor beta chain sequence and its context. Antigen: not known. The record originates from a study of cytomegalovirus exposure and HLA in healthy donors. Study at large: Earlier results showed some 120 million unique TCR beta sequences derived from roughly 190 million T cells.

Study results and caveats: The listing of roughly 160 TCR beta chains classed them as cytomegalovirus-associated. The authors later found most CMV-associated TCR beta chains appeared HLA-restricted. Reports indicate that TCR beta sequences accurately predicted the HLA-A and HLA-B alleles of most subjects.

This PCR relied on a set of 60 Vbeta primers and 13 Jbeta primers. Assay used: immunoSEQ multiplex PCR; TCRdb lists only in-frame clones, some missing. This repertoire includes some 55,000 clones. The source material was PBMCs. The clonotype comes from a woman aged 40 to 49 in good health and CMV-seronegative.

DNA of the CDR3: TGTGCCAGCAGAGCTTACTCCGGGCGGGACACTGAAGCTTTCTTT. Protein product: CASRAYSGRDTEAFF. The rearrangement uses TRBV27 and TRBJ1-1; D is undetermined. Germline V gene lookup returns CDR1 MNHEY and CDR2 SMNVEV (reference sequence). Trimming took off 6 bases at V and 3 bases at J, with 17 bases between the two ends. CDR3 size: 15 residues.